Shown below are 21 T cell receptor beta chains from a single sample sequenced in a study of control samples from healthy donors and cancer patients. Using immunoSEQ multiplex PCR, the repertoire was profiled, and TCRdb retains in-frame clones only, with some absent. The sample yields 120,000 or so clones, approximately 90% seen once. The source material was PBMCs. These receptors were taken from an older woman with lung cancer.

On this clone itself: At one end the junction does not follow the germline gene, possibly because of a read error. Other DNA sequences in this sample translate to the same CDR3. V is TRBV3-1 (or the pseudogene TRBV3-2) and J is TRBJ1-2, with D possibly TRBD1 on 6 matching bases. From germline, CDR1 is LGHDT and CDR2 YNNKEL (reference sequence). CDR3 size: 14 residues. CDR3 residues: CASSQRTGIYGYTF. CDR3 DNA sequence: TGCGCCAGCAGCCAGAGAACAGGGATCTATGGCTACACCTTC.

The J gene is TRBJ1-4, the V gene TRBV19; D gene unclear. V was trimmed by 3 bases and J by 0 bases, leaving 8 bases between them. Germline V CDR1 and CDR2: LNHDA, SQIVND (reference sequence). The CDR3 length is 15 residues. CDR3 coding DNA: TGTGCCAGTAGTATGTGGCCCGCAACTAATGAAAAACTGTTTTTT. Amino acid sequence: CASSMWPATNEKLFF.

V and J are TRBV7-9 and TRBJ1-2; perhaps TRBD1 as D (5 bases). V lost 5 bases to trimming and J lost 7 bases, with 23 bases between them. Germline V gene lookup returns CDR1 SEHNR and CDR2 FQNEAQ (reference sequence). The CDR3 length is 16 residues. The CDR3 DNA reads TGTGCCAGCAGCCTCCTCATGCTTGTGGGTACAGGTGGCTACACCTTC. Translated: CASSLLMLVGTGGYTF.

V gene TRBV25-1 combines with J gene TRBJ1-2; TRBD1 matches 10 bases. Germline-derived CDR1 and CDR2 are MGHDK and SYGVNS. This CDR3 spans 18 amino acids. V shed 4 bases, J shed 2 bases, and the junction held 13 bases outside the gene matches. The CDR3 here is CASSGVSGTGEENYGYTF. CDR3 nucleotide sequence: TGTGCCAGCAGTGGGGTTTCCGGGACAGGGGAGGAGAACTATGGCTACACCTTC.

The CDR3 DNA sequence: TGCGCCAGCAGCTCGGGCGTGGACAGCGGGGAGCTGTTTTTT. Translated, it gives CASSSGVDSGELFF. This chain links TRBV5-1 with TRBJ2-2, with D perhaps matching TRBD1 (6 bases). CDR1 and CDR2 (germline): SGHRS, YFSETQ. This CDR3 has 14 amino acids. V was shortened by 3 bases and J by 7 bases, with 13 bases between the two germline ends.

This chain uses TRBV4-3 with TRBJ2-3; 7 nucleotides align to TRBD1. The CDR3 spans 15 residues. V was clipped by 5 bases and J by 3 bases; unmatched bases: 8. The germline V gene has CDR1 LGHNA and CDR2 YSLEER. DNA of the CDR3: TGCGCCAGCAGCGAACAGACAGGGAGTACAGATACGCAGTATTTT. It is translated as CASSEQTGSTDTQYF.

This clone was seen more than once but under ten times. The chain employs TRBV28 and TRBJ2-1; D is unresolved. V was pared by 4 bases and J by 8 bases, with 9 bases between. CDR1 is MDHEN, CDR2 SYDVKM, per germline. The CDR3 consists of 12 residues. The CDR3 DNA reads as TGTGCCAGCAGTTCTTACAGCTATGAGCAGTTCTTC. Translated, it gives CASSSYSYEQFF. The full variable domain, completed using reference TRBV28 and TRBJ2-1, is DVKVTQSSRYLVKRTGEKVFLECVQDMDHENMFWYRQDPGLGLRLIYFSYDVKMKEKGDIPEGYSVSREKKERFSLILESASTNQTSMYLCASSSYSYEQFFGPGTRLTVL.

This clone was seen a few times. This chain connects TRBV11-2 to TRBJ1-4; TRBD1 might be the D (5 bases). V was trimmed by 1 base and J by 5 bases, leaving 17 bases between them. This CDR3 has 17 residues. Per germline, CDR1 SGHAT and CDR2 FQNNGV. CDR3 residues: CASSLVPPGMKNEKLFF. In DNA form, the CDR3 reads TGTGCCAGCAGCTTAGTTCCGCCAGGGATGAAAAATGAAAAACTGTTTTTT.

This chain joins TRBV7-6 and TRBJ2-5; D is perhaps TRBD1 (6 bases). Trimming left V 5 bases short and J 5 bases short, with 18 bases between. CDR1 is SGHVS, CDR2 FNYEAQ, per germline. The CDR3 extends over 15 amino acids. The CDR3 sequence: CASSHVQGPRETQYF. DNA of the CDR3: TGTGCCAGCAGCCATGTACAGGGACCTCGGGAGACCCAGTACTTC.

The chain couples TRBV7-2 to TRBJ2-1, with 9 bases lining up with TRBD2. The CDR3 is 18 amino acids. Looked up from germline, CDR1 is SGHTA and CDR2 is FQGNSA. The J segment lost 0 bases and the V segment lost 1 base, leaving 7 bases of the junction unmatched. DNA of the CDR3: TGTGCCAGCAGCTTAGTCATTAGCGGGGGTCCCTCCTACAATGAGCAGTTCTTC. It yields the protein CASSLVISGGPSYNEQFF.

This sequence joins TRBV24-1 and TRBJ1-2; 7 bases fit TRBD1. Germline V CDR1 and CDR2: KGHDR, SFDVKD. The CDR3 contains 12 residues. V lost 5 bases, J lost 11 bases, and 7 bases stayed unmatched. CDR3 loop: CATSGTGTGYTF. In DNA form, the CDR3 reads TGTGCCACCAGTGGGACAGGCACGGGTTACACCTTC.

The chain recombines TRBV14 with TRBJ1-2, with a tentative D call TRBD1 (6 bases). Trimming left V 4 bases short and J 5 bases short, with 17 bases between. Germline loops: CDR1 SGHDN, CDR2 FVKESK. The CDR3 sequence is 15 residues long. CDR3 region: CASSPTGSRGYGYTF. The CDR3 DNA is TGTGCCAGCAGCCCCACAGGGAGCCGTGGGTATGGCTACACCTTC.

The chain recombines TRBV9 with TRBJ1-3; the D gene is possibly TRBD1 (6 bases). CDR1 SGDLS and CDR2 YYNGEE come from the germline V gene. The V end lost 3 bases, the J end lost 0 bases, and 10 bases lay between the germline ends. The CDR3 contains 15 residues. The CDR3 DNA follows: TGTGCCAGCAGCGAACAGGGTTCCTCTGGAAACACCATATATTTT. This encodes CASSEQGSSGNTIYF.

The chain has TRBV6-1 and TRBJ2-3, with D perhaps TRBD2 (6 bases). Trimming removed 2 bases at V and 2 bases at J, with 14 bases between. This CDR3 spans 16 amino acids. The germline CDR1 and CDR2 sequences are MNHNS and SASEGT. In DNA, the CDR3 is TGTGCCAGCAGTGAATCGGGGGTGGGGCCCACAGATACGCAGTATTTT. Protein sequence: CASSESGVGPTDTQYF.

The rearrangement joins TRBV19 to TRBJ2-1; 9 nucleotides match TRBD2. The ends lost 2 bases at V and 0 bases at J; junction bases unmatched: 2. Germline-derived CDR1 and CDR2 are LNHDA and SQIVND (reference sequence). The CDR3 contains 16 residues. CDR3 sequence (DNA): TGTGCCAGTAGTATACTAGCGGGACTCTCCTACAATGAGCAGTTCTTC. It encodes CASSILAGLSYNEQFF. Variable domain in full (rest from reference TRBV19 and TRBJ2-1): DGGITQSPKYLFRKEGQNVTLSCEQNLNHDAMYWYRQDPGQGLRLIYYSQIVNDFQKGDIAEGYSVSREKKESFPLTVTSAQKNPTAFYLCASSILAGLSYNEQFFGPGTRLTVL.

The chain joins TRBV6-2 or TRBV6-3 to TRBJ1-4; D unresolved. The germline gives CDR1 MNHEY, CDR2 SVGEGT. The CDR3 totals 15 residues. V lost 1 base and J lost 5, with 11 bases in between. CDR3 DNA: TGTGCCAGCAGTTACTTCGGCGAGAAGAATGAAAAACTGTTTTTT. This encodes CASSYFGEKNEKLFF.

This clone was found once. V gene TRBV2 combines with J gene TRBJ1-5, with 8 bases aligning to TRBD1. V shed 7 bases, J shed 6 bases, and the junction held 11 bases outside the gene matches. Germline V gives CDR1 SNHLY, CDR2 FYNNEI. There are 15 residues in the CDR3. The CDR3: CASTKEGQGTQPQHF. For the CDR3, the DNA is TGTGCCAGCACTAAGGAAGGACAGGGCACTCAGCCCCAGCATTTT. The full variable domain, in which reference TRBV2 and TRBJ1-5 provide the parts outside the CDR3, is EPEVTQTPSHQVTQMGQEVILRCVPISNHLYFYWYRQILGQKVEFLVSFYNNEISEKSEIFDDQFSVERPDGSNFTLKIRSTKLEDSAMYFCASTKEGQGTQPQHFGDGTRLSIL.

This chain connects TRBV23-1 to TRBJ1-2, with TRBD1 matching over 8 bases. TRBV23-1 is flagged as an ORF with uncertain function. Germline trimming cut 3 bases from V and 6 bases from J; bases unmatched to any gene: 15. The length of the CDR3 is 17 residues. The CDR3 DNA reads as TGCGCCAGCAGTCATCCCCGGACAGGGAAAATTGAACATGGCTACACCTTC. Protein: CASSHPRTGKIEHGYTF.

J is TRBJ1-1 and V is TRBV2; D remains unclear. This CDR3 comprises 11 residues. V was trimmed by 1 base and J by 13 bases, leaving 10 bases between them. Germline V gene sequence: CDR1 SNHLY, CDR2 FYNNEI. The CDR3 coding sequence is TGTGCCAGCAGTGAAGAGACTCGGTATTTCTTT. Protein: CASSEETRYFF.

For the CDR3, the DNA is TGCAGCGTTGAAGAAGTCGCCGATCAGCCCCAGCATTTT. Its protein is CSVEEVADQPQHF. J is TRBJ1-5 and V is TRBV29-1; no clear D. The V and J ends lost 0 bases and 5 bases respectively, with 8 bases between them. Germline CDR1 SQVTM, CDR2 ANQGSEA. This CDR3 is built from 13 residues.

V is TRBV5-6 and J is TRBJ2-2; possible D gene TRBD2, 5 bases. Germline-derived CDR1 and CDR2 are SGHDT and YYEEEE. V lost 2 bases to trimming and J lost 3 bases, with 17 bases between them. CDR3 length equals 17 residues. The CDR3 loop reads CASSFWVATLDTGELFF. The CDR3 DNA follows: TGTGCCAGCAGCTTTTGGGTAGCGACCCTAGACACCGGGGAGCTGTTTTTT.